The rows below give T cell receptor beta chains drawn from one sample of a study of control samples from healthy donors and cancer patients. TCRdb's copy holds only in-frame clones and misses some; the assay was immunoSEQ multiplex PCR. Among roughly 120,000 clones listed, approximately 90% were seen once. The sample taken for sequencing was blood. Every receptor here comes from a woman between 65 and 79 years old in good health. CDR3s include the opening cysteine and the closing phenylalanine or tryptophan. Fields, in order: clone size, J gene, D gene, V gene, CDR3 DNA, CDR3 protein. D genes are given only for firm matches. The size field is filled for only some rows; it gives once, few, many or a size class.

abundance: -
j_gene: TRBJ1-1
d_gene: -
v_gene: TRBV15
CDR3nt: TGTGCCACCAGCCATGGTACGGTGATGAACACTGAAGCTTTCTTT
CDR3aa: CATSHGTVMNTEAFF

abundance: -
j_gene: TRBJ2-2
d_gene: -
v_gene: TRBV7-6
CDR3nt: TGTGCCAGCAGCCGCACGTGGGGCAGCAACACCGGGGAGCTGTTTTTT
CDR3aa: CASSRTWGSNTGELFF

abundance: -
j_gene: TRBJ1-4
d_gene: -
v_gene: TRBV7-9
CDR3nt: TGTGCCAGCAGTCCCATTGCAACTAATGAAAAACTGTTTTTT
CDR3aa: CASSPIATNEKLFF

abundance: -
j_gene: TRBJ1-5
d_gene: TRBD1
v_gene: TRBV20-1
CDR3nt: TGCAGTGCTGGTGGTCGGACAGGGAGGGGGGATCAGCCCCAGCATTTT
CDR3aa: CSAGGRTGRGDQPQHF

abundance: -
j_gene: TRBJ1-5
d_gene: -
v_gene: TRBV27
CDR3nt: TGTGCCAGCAGGCCCGGGGGATGGCGGGGCAATCAGCCCCAGCATTTT
CDR3aa: CASRPGGWRGNQPQHF

abundance: -
j_gene: TRBJ1-4
d_gene: -
v_gene: TRBV7-9
CDR3nt: TGTGCCAGCAGCTTCGATGGGGGGCGAAGTGAAAAACTGTTTTTT
CDR3aa: CASSFDGGRSEKLFF

abundance: few
j_gene: TRBJ2-3
d_gene: TRBD2
v_gene: TRBV5-1
CDR3nt: TGCGCCAGCAGCTGGGGCGGGGGGCTCACAGATACGCAGTATTTT
CDR3aa: CASSWGGGLTDTQYF

abundance: -
j_gene: TRBJ2-1
d_gene: -
v_gene: TRBV11-2
CDR3nt: TGTGCCAGCAGTTTAGAAACAGGTTCCTACAATGAGCAGTTCTTC
CDR3aa: CASSLETGSYNEQFF

abundance: -
j_gene: TRBJ2-7
d_gene: -
v_gene: TRBV2
CDR3nt: TGTGCCAGCATTCGGGACGGAGCCTACGAGCAGTACTTC
CDR3aa: CASIRDGAYEQYF

abundance: -
j_gene: TRBJ2-5
d_gene: TRBD1
v_gene: TRBV3-1/TRBV3-2
CDR3nt: TGTGCCAGCAGCCAGGGGACAGTGGAGGAGACCCAGTACTTC
CDR3aa: CASSQGTVEETQYF

abundance: -
j_gene: TRBJ1-1
d_gene: -
v_gene: TRBV15
CDR3nt: TGTGCCACCAGCTCCTCCTCCCGGGGGCGAACTGAAGCTTTCTTT
CDR3aa: CATSSSSRGRTEAFF

abundance: -
j_gene: TRBJ1-5
d_gene: TRBD1
v_gene: TRBV7-2
CDR3nt: TGTGCCAGCAGCTTAGATTCGTCGTGGGACAGCCAGCATTTT
CDR3aa: CASSLDSSWDSQHF

abundance: -
j_gene: TRBJ2-5
d_gene: -
v_gene: TRBV7-2
CDR3nt: TGTGCCAGCAGCGCCGCCATGGGGGAGACCCAGTACTTC
CDR3aa: CASSAAMGETQYF

abundance: -
j_gene: TRBJ1-2
d_gene: -
v_gene: TRBV3-1/TRBV3-2
CDR3nt: TGTGCCAGCGCTAGACTCAACTATGGCTACACCTTC
CDR3aa: CASARLNYGYTF

abundance: -
j_gene: TRBJ2-1
d_gene: -
v_gene: TRBV27
CDR3nt: TGTGCCAGCAGTCCCCGCTCGGGTGTCCCGACCGGGAATGAGCAGTTCTTC
CDR3aa: CASSPRSGVPTGNEQFF

abundance: -
j_gene: TRBJ1-5
d_gene: -
v_gene: TRBV5-4
CDR3nt: TGTGCCAGCAGCATAGGGGGGGGAAATCAGCCCCAGCATTTT
CDR3aa: CASSIGGGNQPQHF

abundance: -
j_gene: TRBJ1-5
d_gene: -
v_gene: TRBV2
CDR3nt: TGTGCCAGCACCCTCCTGGGGGACAGCAATCAGCCCCAGCATTTT
CDR3aa: CASTLLGDSNQPQHF

abundance: -
j_gene: TRBJ1-5
d_gene: -
v_gene: TRBV15
CDR3nt: TGTGCCACCAGCTCCCAGGAGGGGATCAATCAGCCCCAGCATTTT
CDR3aa: CATSSQEGINQPQHF

abundance: -
j_gene: TRBJ1-2
d_gene: TRBD1
v_gene: TRBV7-9
CDR3nt: TGTGCCAGCAGCTACGCCCAGGGGGCGAAGGATGGCTACACCTTC
CDR3aa: CASSYAQGAKDGYTF

abundance: -
j_gene: TRBJ1-4
d_gene: TRBD1
v_gene: TRBV7-8
CDR3nt: TGTGCCAGCAGCTTATTTGTCGGGGCGGCGACAGGGGCGGGGGAAAAACTGTTTTTT
CDR3aa: CASSLFVGAATGAGEKLFF

abundance: once
j_gene: TRBJ2-1
d_gene: TRBD1
v_gene: TRBV7-2
CDR3nt: TGTGCCAGCAGCTTGGACAGGGCGACGGCTGAGCAGTTCTTC
CDR3aa: CASSLDRATAEQFF

abundance: -
j_gene: TRBJ1-5
d_gene: -
v_gene: TRBV12-3/TRBV12-4
CDR3nt: TGTGCCAGCAGTTTAGCGCTGCAGCCCCAGCATTTT
CDR3aa: CASSLALQPQHF

abundance: -
j_gene: TRBJ1-5
d_gene: TRBD1
v_gene: TRBV23-1
CDR3nt: TGCGCCAGCAGTCAAGACCGGGACAGGTTGCATCAGCCCCAGCATTTT
CDR3aa: CASSQDRDRLHQPQHF

abundance: once
j_gene: TRBJ2-3
d_gene: TRBD1
v_gene: TRBV2
CDR3nt: TGTGCCAGCAGTGTCGGGGTGACAGGGGGCACAGATACGCAGTATTTT
CDR3aa: CASSVGVTGGTDTQYF

abundance: -
j_gene: TRBJ1-2
d_gene: -
v_gene: TRBV6-2/TRBV6-3
CDR3nt: TGTGCCAGCAGTACCGGGGCGCTCGGAAAGGCTGGCTACACCTTC
CDR3aa: CASSTGALGKAGYTF

abundance: -
j_gene: TRBJ2-5
d_gene: -
v_gene: TRBV7-3
CDR3nt: TGTGCCAGCAGCCCAGGTAGTCTGGAGACCCAGTACTTC
CDR3aa: CASSPGSLETQYF

abundance: -
j_gene: TRBJ2-3
d_gene: -
v_gene: TRBV6-6
CDR3nt: TGTGCCAGCAGTTACTCCGCGGGTACAGATACGCAGTATTTT
CDR3aa: CASSYSAGTDTQYF

abundance: -
j_gene: TRBJ1-2
d_gene: -
v_gene: TRBV6-6
CDR3nt: TGTGCCAGCAGTCTCCCAGGCTACACCTTC
CDR3aa: CASSLPGYTF

abundance: -
j_gene: TRBJ2-7
d_gene: TRBD2
v_gene: TRBV6-2/TRBV6-3
CDR3nt: TGTGCCAGCAGTTACTCGAACAGCGGGACCTACGAGCAGTACTTC
CDR3aa: CASSYSNSGTYEQYF

abundance: -
j_gene: TRBJ2-5
d_gene: -
v_gene: TRBV7-9
CDR3nt: TGTGCCAGCAGCCAGTCGGGACAAGAAGAGACCCAGTACTTC
CDR3aa: CASSQSGQEETQYF

abundance: -
j_gene: TRBJ2-1
d_gene: TRBD1
v_gene: TRBV29-1
CDR3nt: TGCAGCGTTGAAGGACAGGGGGCGAATGAGCAGTTCTTC
CDR3aa: CSVEGQGANEQFF

abundance: -
j_gene: TRBJ2-2
d_gene: TRBD1
v_gene: TRBV18
CDR3nt: TGTGCCAGCTCACCGTCGGACAGGGCCGGGGAGCTGTTTTTT
CDR3aa: CASSPSDRAGELFF

abundance: -
j_gene: TRBJ2-2
d_gene: TRBD2
v_gene: TRBV7-3
CDR3nt: TGTGCCAGCAGCTTGAGCGGGGACACCGGGGAGCTGTTTTTT
CDR3aa: CASSLSGDTGELFF

abundance: -
j_gene: TRBJ2-5
d_gene: TRBD2
v_gene: TRBV9
CDR3nt: TGTGCCAGCAGCGGGGGTAGCGGGGCCTCTGTAGTGGAGACCCAGTACTTC
CDR3aa: CASSGGSGASVVETQYF

abundance: -
j_gene: TRBJ1-1
d_gene: TRBD1
v_gene: TRBV14
CDR3nt: TGTGCCAGCAGCCGACAGGGCAGCACTGAAGCTTTCTTT
CDR3aa: CASSRQGSTEAFF

abundance: -
j_gene: TRBJ1-4
d_gene: -
v_gene: TRBV11-2
CDR3nt: TGTGCCAGCAGCTTACCCCGATTTGAAAAACTGTTTTTT
CDR3aa: CASSLPRFEKLFF

abundance: -
j_gene: TRBJ1-6
d_gene: -
v_gene: TRBV9
CDR3nt: TGTGCCAGCAGCGTAGGTGGGGGGGCCTATAATTCACCCCTCCACTTT
CDR3aa: CASSVGGGAYNSPLHF

abundance: -
j_gene: TRBJ1-2
d_gene: TRBD1
v_gene: TRBV4-3
CDR3nt: TGCGCCAGCAGCCAACAACAGGGGAACTATGGCTACACCTTC
CDR3aa: CASSQQQGNYGYTF

abundance: -
j_gene: TRBJ2-1
d_gene: TRBD2
v_gene: TRBV9
CDR3nt: TGTGCCAGCAGCGTGGGCAGCGGGGGGTACAATGAGCAGTTCTTC
CDR3aa: CASSVGSGGYNEQFF

abundance: -
j_gene: TRBJ1-1
d_gene: -
v_gene: TRBV4-2
CDR3nt: TGTGCCAGCAGCCAAGGGGTCGGGGTTGGGAACACTGAAGCTTTCTTT
CDR3aa: CASSQGVGVGNTEAFF

abundance: -
j_gene: TRBJ2-2
d_gene: -
v_gene: TRBV5-6
CDR3nt: TGTGCCAGCAGCTTGAGAGGGGGGCGAGGCGGGGAGCTGTTTTTT
CDR3aa: CASSLRGGRGGELFF

abundance: -
j_gene: TRBJ1-5
d_gene: -
v_gene: TRBV3-1/TRBV3-2
CDR3nt: TGTGCCAGCAGCCAAGATCCCGTAAATCAGCCCCAGCATTTT
CDR3aa: CASSQDPVNQPQHF

abundance: -
j_gene: TRBJ1-3
d_gene: -
v_gene: TRBV29-1
CDR3nt: TGCAGCGTTGCCCCCTCGACAGGCCCTGGAAACACCATATATTTT
CDR3aa: CSVAPSTGPGNTIYF

abundance: -
j_gene: TRBJ2-5
d_gene: -
v_gene: TRBV7-7
CDR3nt: TGTGCCAGCAGCTTGAGACAGCAAGAGACCCAGTACTTC
CDR3aa: CASSLRQQETQYF

abundance: -
j_gene: TRBJ1-4
d_gene: -
v_gene: TRBV12-3/TRBV12-4
CDR3nt: TGTGCCAGCAGTTCGAGGGGTGAGGAAAAACTGTTTTTT
CDR3aa: CASSSRGEEKLFF

abundance: -
j_gene: TRBJ1-6
d_gene: -
v_gene: TRBV3-1/TRBV3-2
CDR3nt: TGTGCCAGCAGCCCGAGGGCTGGCGATTCACCCCTCCACTTT
CDR3aa: CASSPRAGDSPLHF

abundance: -
j_gene: TRBJ2-7
d_gene: -
v_gene: TRBV5-4
CDR3nt: TGTGCCAGCAGCTTGGGGGGCTACGAGCAGTACTTC
CDR3aa: CASSLGGYEQYF

abundance: few
j_gene: TRBJ2-7
d_gene: -
v_gene: TRBV11-2
CDR3nt: TGTGCCAGCAGCTTAAATACCGGTCTCCGCGAGCAGTACTTC
CDR3aa: CASSLNTGLREQYF